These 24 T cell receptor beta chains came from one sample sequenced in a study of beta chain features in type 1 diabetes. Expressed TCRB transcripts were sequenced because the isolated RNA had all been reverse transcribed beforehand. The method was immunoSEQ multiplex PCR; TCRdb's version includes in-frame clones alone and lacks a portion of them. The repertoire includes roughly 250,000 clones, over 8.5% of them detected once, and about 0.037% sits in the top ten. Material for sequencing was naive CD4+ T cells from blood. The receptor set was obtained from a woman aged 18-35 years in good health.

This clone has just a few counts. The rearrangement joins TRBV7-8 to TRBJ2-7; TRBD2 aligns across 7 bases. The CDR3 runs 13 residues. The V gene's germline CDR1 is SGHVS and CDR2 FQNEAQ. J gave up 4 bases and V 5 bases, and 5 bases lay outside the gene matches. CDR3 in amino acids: CASSRRETYEQYF. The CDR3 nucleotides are TGTGCCAGCAGCAGGCGGGAGACATACGAGCAGTACTTC. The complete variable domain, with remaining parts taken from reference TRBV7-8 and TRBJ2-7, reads GAGVSQSPRYKVAKRGQDVALRCDPISGHVSLFWYQQALGQGPEFLTYFQNEAQLDKSGLPSDRFFAERPEGSVSTLKIQRTQQEDSAVYLCASSRRETYEQYFGPGTRLTVT.

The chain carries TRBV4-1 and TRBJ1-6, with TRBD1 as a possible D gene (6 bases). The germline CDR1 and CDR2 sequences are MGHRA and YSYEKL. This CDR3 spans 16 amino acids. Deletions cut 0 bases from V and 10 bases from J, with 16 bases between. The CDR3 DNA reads TGCGCCAGCAGCCAAGAGGGGTCAGGGGTAGGCTCACCCCTCCACTTT. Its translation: CASSQEGSGVGSPLHF.

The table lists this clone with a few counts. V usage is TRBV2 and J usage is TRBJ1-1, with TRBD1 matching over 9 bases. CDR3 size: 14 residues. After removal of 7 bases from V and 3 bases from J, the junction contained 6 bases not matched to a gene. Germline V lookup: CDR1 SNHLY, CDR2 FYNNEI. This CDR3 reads CASNRQGGDTEAFF. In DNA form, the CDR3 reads TGTGCCAGCAACCGACAGGGGGGAGACACTGAAGCTTTCTTT.

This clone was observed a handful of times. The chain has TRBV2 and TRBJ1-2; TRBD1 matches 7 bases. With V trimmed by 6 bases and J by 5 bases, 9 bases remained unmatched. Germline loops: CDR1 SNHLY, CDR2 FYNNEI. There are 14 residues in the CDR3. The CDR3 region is CASSMTGTTYGYTF. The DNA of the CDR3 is TGTGCCAGCAGCATGACAGGGACCACTTATGGCTACACCTTC.

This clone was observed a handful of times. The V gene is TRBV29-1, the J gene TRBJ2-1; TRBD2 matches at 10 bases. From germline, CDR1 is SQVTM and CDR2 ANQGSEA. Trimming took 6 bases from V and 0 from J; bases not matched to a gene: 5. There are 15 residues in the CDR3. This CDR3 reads CSVASGSSSYNEQFF. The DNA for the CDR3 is TGCAGCGTGGCTAGCGGGAGTAGCTCCTACAATGAGCAGTTCTTC.

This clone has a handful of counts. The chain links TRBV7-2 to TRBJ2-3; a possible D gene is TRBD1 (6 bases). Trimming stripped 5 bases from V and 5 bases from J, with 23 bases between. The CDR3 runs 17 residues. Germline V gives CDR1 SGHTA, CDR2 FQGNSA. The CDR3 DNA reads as TGTGCCAGCAGCCCAGGGCAAGGGGGTACCTTGAGAGATACGCAGTATTTT. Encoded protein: CASSPGQGGTLRDTQYF.

The CDR3 protein is CASSYQRDSYNEQFF. Here the CDR3 DNA reads TGTGCCAGCAGTTACCAGCGGGATTCCTACAATGAGCAGTTCTTC. This chain links TRBV6-5 with TRBJ2-1, with TRBD2 matching over 7 bases. In germline, CDR1 is MNHEY, CDR2 SVGAGI. J was trimmed by 1 base and V by 2 bases; bases with no gene match: 2. This CDR3 is 15 amino acids long.

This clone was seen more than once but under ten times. This CDR3 reads CASSWGTANTGELFF. For the CDR3, the DNA is TGCGCCAGCAGCTGGGGGACAGCGAACACCGGGGAGCTGTTTTTT. This sequence joins TRBV5-1 and TRBJ2-2; 7 bases fit TRBD1. Germline CDR1 SGHRS, CDR2 YFSETQ. The length of the CDR3 is 15 residues. J was trimmed by 0 bases and V by 3 bases; bases with no gene match: 2.

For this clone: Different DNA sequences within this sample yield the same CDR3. The CDR3 nucleotides read TGTGCCAGCAGTTTGGGGGCCAATGAGCAGTTCTTC. Its protein product is CASSLGANEQFF. V gene TRBV2 combines with J gene TRBJ2-1; possible D gene TRBD1, 6 bases. Germline V lookup: CDR1 SNHLY, CDR2 FYNNEI. Trimming stripped 5 bases from V and 6 bases from J, with 8 bases between. CDR3 length: 12 amino acids.

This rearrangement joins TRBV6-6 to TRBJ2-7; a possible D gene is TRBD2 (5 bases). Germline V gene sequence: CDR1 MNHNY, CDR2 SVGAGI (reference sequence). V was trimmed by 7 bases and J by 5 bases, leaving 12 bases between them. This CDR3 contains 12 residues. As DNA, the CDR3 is TGTGCCAGCACCAACCTAGCTCACGAGCAGTACTTC. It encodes CASTNLAHEQYF.

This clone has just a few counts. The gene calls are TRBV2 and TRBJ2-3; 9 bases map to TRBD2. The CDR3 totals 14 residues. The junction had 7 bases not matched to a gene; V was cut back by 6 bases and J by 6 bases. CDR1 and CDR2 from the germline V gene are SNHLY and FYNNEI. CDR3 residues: CASSAPGTSDTQYF. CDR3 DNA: TGTGCCAGCAGCGCCCCCGGGACTAGCGATACGCAGTATTTT.

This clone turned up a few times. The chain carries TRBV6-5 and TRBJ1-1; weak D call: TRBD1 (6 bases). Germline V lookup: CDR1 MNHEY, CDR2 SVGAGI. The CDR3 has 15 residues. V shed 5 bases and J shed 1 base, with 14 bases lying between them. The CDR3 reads CASSKLSGQNTEAFF. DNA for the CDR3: TGTGCCAGCAGTAAGCTTTCGGGACAGAACACTGAAGCTTTCTTT.

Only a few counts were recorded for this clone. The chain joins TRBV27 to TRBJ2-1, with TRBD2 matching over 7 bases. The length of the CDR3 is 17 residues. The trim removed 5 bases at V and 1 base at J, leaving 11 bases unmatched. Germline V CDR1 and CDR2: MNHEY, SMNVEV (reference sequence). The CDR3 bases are TGTGCCAGCAGTGGACCCTACCCGGGAGGTTCCTACAATGAGCAGTTCTTC. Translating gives CASSGPYPGGSYNEQFF.

CDR3 protein: CAWSEQQEPIYGYTF. In nucleotides, the CDR3 is TGTGCCTGGAGTGAGCAACAGGAGCCTATCTATGGCTACACCTTC. The chain is built from TRBV30 and TRBJ1-2; D is possibly TRBD1 (5 bases). From germline, CDR1 is GTSNPN and CDR2 SVGIG (reference sequence). The CDR3 consists of 15 residues. V shed 1 base and J shed 4 bases, with 16 bases lying between them. The full variable domain, rest sourced from reference TRBV30 and TRBJ1-2, is SQTIHQWPATLVQPVGSPLSLECTVEGTSNPNLYWYRQAAGRGLQLLFYSVGIGQISSEVPQNLSASRPQDRQFILSSKKLLLSDSGFYLCAWSEQQEPIYGYTFGSGTRLTVV.

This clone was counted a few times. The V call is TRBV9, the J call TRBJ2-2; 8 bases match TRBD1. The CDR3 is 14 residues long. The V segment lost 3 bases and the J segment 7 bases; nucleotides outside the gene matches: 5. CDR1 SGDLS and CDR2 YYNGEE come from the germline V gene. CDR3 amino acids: CASSGRGQGGELFF. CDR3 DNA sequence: TGTGCCAGCAGCGGCAGGGGGCAGGGCGGGGAGCTGTTTTTT.

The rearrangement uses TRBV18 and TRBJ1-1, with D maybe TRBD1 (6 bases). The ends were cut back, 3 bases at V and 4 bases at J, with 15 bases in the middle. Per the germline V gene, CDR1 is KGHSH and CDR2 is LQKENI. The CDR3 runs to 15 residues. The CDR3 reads CASSPLGAWGTEAFF. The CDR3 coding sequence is TGTGCCAGCTCACCCTTGGGGGCCTGGGGCACTGAAGCTTTCTTT.

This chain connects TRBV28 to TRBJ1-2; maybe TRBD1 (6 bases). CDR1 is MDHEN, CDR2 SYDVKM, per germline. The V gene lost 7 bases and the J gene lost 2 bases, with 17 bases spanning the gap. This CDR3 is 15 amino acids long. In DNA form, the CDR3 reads TGTGCCAGCACCTCGGCAGGGGCGCGGAACTATGGCTACACCTTC. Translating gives CASTSAGARNYGYTF.

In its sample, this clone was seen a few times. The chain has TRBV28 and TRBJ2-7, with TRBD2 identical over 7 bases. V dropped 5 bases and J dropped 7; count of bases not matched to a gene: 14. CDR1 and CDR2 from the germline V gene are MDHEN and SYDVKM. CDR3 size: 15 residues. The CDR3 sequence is CASSPPVSRGGEQYF. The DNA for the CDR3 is TGTGCCAGCAGTCCGCCGGTGAGCCGGGGAGGGGAGCAGTACTTC.

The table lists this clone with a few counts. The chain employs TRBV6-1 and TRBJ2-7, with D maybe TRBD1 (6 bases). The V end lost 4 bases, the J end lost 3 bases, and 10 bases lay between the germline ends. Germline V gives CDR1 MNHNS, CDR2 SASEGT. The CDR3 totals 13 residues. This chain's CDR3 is CASSALQGYEQYF. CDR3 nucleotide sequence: TGTGCCAGCAGTGCCTTACAGGGCTACGAGCAGTACTTC.

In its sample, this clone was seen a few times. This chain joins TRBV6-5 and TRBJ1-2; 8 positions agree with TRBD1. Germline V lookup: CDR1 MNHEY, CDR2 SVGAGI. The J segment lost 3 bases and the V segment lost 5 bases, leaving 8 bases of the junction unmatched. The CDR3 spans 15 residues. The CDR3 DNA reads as TGTGCCAGCAGTAGACGGACAGGGTCCGACTATGGCTACACCTTC. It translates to CASSRRTGSDYGYTF.

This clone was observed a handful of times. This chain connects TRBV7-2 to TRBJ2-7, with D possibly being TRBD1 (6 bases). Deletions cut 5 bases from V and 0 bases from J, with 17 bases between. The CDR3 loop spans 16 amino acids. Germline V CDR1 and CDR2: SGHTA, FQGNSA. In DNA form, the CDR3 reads TGTGCCAGCAGCACAGGGTTAAGGGCGAGCTCCTACGAGCAGTACTTC. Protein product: CASSTGLRASSYEQYF.

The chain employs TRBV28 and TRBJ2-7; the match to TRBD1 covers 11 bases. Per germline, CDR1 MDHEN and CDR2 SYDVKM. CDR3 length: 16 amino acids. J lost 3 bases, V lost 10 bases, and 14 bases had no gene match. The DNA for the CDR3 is TGTGCCACCAACCCCAGCCCTGGGACAGGGGGCTACGAGCAGTACTTC. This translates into CATNPSPGTGGYEQYF.

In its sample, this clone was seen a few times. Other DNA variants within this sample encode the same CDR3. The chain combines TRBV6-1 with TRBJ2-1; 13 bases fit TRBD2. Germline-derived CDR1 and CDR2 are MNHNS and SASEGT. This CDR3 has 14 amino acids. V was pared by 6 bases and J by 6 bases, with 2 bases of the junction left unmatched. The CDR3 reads CASRGLAGFNEQFF. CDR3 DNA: TGTGCCAGCAGGGGACTAGCGGGGTTCAATGAGCAGTTCTTC.

The CDR3 spells CASSLRAGDEQYF. DNA for the CDR3: TGTGCCAGCAGTTTAAGGGCAGGGGACGAGCAGTACTTC. The chain carries TRBV27 and TRBJ2-7; D might be TRBD1 (6 bases). CDR3 length: 13 amino acids. CDR1 MNHEY and CDR2 SMNVEV come from the germline V gene (reference sequence). V was trimmed by 2 bases and J by 5 bases, leaving 10 bases between them.